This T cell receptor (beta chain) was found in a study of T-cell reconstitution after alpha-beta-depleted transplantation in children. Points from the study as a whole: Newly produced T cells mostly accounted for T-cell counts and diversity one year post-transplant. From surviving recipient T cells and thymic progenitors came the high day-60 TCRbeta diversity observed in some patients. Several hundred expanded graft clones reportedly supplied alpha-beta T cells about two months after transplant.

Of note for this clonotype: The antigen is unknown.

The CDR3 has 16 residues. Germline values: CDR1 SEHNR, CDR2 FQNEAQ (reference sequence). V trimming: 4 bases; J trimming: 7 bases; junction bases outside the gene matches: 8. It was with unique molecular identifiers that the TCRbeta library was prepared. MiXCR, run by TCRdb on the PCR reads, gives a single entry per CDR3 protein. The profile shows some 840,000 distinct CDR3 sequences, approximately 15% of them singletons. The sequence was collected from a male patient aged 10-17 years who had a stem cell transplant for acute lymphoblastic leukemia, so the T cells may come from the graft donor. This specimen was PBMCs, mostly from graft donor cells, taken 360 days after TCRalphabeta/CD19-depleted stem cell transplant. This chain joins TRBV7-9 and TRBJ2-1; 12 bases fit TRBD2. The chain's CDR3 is CASSWGLAGTGNEQFF. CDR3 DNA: TGTGCCAGCAGCTGGGGACTAGCGGGTACAGGGAATGAGCAGTTCTTC. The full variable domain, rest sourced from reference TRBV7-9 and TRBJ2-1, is DTGVSQNPRHKITKRGQNVTFRCDPISEHNRLYWYRQTLGQGPEFLTYFQNEAQLEKSRLLSDRFSAERPKGSFSTLEIQRTEQGDSAMYLCASSWGLAGTGNEQFFGPGTRLTVL.